The subject of this entry is one TCR beta chain. Its antigen is still unknown. Per-base qualities were not stored, and no clone one base away is much larger. This sample is drawn from a study of Ad26.COV2.S vaccination and SARS-CoV-2 variants listed by TCRdb under 2021. At the level of the whole study: TCRbeta repertoire sequencing was used to assess the specificity and breadth of SARS-CoV-2-reactive T cell receptors after Ad26.COV2.S vaccination. A total of around 32 samples were included in the TCR-sequenced set, comprising about 20 Ad26.COV2.S vaccine recipients, 5 placebo recipients and 8 SARS-CoV-2 convalescent individuals.

TCRbeta CDR3 regions were sequenced with the immunoSEQ Assay. After extraction, genomic DNA underwent amplification by bias-controlled multiplex PCR, followed by high-throughput sequencing. Turning to the authors' computational methods: To quantify the absolute abundance of every unique TCRbeta CDR3 region, sequences were collapsed and filtered. T cell fraction was estimated by normalization of TCRbeta template counts to usable DNA, with usable DNA being measured through amplification of reference genes present in all nucleated cells. Repertoire TCRs were annotated as SARS-CoV-2-specific when V gene, CDR3 amino acid sequence and J gene were exactly matched to a known reactive TCR set. The reference SARS-CoV-2 TCR set came from MIRA and was filtered for enrichment in COVID-19-positive ImmuneCODE repertoires, removing public or cross-reactive TCRs. Using the MIRA antigens, annotated TCRs were further analysed by specific ORF or by position within an ORF. Breadth was defined as annotated unique rearrangements over total unique productive rearrangements; depth was the summed frequency of those rearrangements. Two-sided Wilcoxon rank-sum tests were applied when comparing TCR breadth between groups. TCRdb stores this immuneACCESS table with in-frame sequences only. Part of the clones is absent; in the studies checked, under half of the shortfall reflects unresolved V genes, and no reason is known for the rest. Clone size and the V and J calls come from that table; the DNA yielded D and trimming. Here the sample has about 350,000 clones; about 91% occur a single time. Of the sample, about 3.9% falls within the top ten clones.

The sample's time point label, in plain terms: individuals recovered from natural SARS-CoV-2 infection. Results and caveats for the whole study, not just this receptor: The authors noted that the TCR breadth and depth analyses may have underestimated total T cell responses. Substantial breadth of spike-specific CD8+ and CD4+ T cell responses was reported after vaccination. Vaccine and placebo recipients had similar non-spike TCR breadth, a finding consistent with the vaccine containing only spike. Higher spike-specific TCR breadth was observed in Ad26.COV2.S recipients than in placebo recipients (P = 0.0014).

This TCR was sampled from a human donor who had recovered from COVID-19. Source: peripheral blood, taken after recovery from COVID-19.

This receptor has the CDR3 CASSRSGGEGPQHF. The nucleotide sequence reads as follows: TGTGCCAGCAGCCGGAGTGGGGGAGAGGGGCCCCAGCATTTT. The chain was built from TRBV7-9 and TRBJ1-5, and perhaps TRBD1 as D gene, on 5 matching bases. The germline V gene (reference sequence) specifies SEHNR as CDR1 and FQNEAQ as CDR2. Trimming takes 5 bases from V and 9 bases from J, and the germline ends sit 17 bases apart. Spanning cysteine to phenylalanine, the CDR3 consists of 14 amino acids. CDR3 DNA is the only sequence kept; it has 42 bases, read in frame from the first base.